The rows below give T cell receptor beta chains drawn from one sample of a study of CD8+ T cells in alopecia areata. Libraries were prepared by immunoSEQ multiplex PCR; TCRdb keeps only in-frame clonotypes and omits some of them. The sample yields approximately 210,000 clones, roughly 64% seen once. This material consisted of CD4+ T cells sorted from blood, taken at week 4, from a patient treated with tofacitinib. The receptors here all came from a human donor with alopecia areata. Each CDR3 is given with its conserved first and last residue. The D gene is left open where the match is weak. Where a row states a size, it is once, few, many or the class of an expanded clone; other rows omit it.

TRBV29-1	.	TRBD2	TRBJ2-3	TGCAGCGTCGAGGAAGGGACTAGCGGGTCTAACACAGATACGCAGTATTTT	CSVEEGTSGSNTDTQYF
TRBV5-1	.	TRBD1	TRBJ2-1	TGCGCCAGCAGCCTGGACAGGGTTCTAAATGAGCAGTTCTTC	CASSLDRVLNEQFF
TRBV14	.	.	TRBJ2-1	TGTGCCAGCAGCCAAGATAGGTTAAAGCAGTTCTTC	CASSQDRLKQFF
TRBV4-1	.	TRBD1	TRBJ1-2	TGCGCCAGCAGTCAAGAGTTAATTCAGGGGGCGCGTTCCCGATCTTATGGCTACACCTTC	CASSQELIQGARSRSYGYTF
TRBV19	.	.	TRBJ1-6	TGTGCCAGTAGTCCGCCGGGCTCACCCCTCCACTTT	CASSPPGSPLHF
TRBV9	.	.	TRBJ2-7	TGTGCCAGCAGCGTAGGAAACAGCTACGAGCAGTACTTC	CASSVGNSYEQYF
TRBV4-1	few	.	TRBJ2-5	TGCGCCAGCAGCCAAGGCCTCAGGGAAGAGACCCAGTACTTC	CASSQGLREETQYF
TRBV15	.	.	TRBJ2-5	TGTGCCACCAGCAGAAACGGGGCCGGGGAGACCCAGTACTTC	CATSRNGAGETQYF
TRBV30	.	.	TRBJ1-5	TGTGCCTGGAACTGGGGAGGGGGCAATCAGCCCCAGCATTTT	CAWNWGGGNQPQHF
TRBV30	.	.	TRBJ1-6	TGTGCCTGGAGGACGGGGACCTTGAATTCACCCCTCCACTTT	CAWRTGTLNSPLHF
TRBV7-9	few	TRBD1	TRBJ2-6	TGTGCCAGCAGCCACCTGCTAGGACAGGGTACAACTGGGGCCAACGTCCTGACTTTC	CASSHLLGQGTTGANVLTF
TRBV5-1	.	.	TRBJ2-7	TGCGCCAGCAGCGGGCCGGGCGTATTGGTCAACTACGAGCAGTACTTC	CASSGPGVLVNYEQYF
TRBV6-6	.	TRBD1	TRBJ2-7	TGTGCCAGCAGTCCCCCGGGACAGGGGACCTACGAGCAGTACTTC	CASSPPGQGTYEQYF
TRBV7-2	.	TRBD1	TRBJ2-3	TGTGCCAGCAGCTTAGCGCGGGGACAGGGGGATACGCAGTATTTT	CASSLARGQGDTQYF
TRBV4-1	.	.	TRBJ1-6	TGCGCCAGCAGCCAAGAACCCGGGATCTCCTATAATTCACCCCTCCACTTT	CASSQEPGISYNSPLHF
TRBV7-8	few	.	TRBJ1-5	TGTGCCAGCAGCTTACTGGGGGTAGGGTTTCAGCCCCAGCATTTT	CASSLLGVGFQPQHF
TRBV7-9	once	.	TRBJ2-6	TGTGCCAGCGCGAACGCCCAATACTCTGGGGCCAACGTCCTGACTTTC	CASANAQYSGANVLTF